Included here is one T cell receptor (beta chain) sequence, with context. This entry is derived from a study of T cell repertoires in cytomegalovirus infection. The CDR3 consists of 15 residues. V lost 4 bases and J lost 1, with 14 bases in between. The germline V gene encodes CDR1 SGHRS and CDR2 YFSETQ. Each CDR3 protein is one row after TCRdb ran MiXCR on the reads. The sample consists of about 180,000 distinct CDR3 sequences, 13% to 15% of them appearing once. This TCR derives from a human donor in good health (CMV status not recorded). Some clones in this sample may be carry-over from other donors' samples. The V call is TRBV5-1, the J call TRBJ1-2; D might be TRBD1 (6 bases). Sequenced sample: PBMCs. The CDR3 coding sequence is TGCGCCAGCAGCCGTCCCGAACAGGGTAACTATGGCTACACCTTC. Translation: CASSRPEQGNYGYTF.